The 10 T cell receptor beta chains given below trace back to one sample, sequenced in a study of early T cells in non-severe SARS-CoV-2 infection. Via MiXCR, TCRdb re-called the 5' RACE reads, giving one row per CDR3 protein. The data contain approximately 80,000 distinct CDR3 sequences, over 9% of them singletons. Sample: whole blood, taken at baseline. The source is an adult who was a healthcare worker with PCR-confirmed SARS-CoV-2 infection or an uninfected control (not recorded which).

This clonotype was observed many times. CDR3 sequence reads: CSARSLPAYNEQFF. The CDR3 DNA sequence: TGCAGTGCTAGATCCCTCCCGGCATACAATGAGCAGTTCTTC. V usage is TRBV20-1 and J usage is TRBJ2-1, with unresolved D. The length of the CDR3 is 14 residues. V shed 2 bases and J shed 4 bases, with 12 bases lying between them. Germline V lookup: CDR1 DFQATT, CDR2 SNEGSKA (reference sequence).

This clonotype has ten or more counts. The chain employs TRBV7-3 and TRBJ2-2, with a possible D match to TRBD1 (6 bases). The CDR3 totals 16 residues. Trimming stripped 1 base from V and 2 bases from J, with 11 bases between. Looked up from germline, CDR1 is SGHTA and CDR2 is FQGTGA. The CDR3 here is CASSLMGALNTGELFF. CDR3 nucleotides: TGTGCCAGCAGCTTAATGGGGGCCCTAAACACCGGGGAGCTGTTTTTT.

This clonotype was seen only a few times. CDR3 region: CSARRVDEAFF. The CDR3 bases are TGCAGTGCTAGGAGAGTGGACGAAGCTTTCTTT. V usage is TRBV20-1 and J usage is TRBJ1-1, with unresolved D. This CDR3 has 11 amino acids. CDR1 DFQATT and CDR2 SNEGSKA come from the germline V gene (reference sequence). V shed 3 bases and J shed 8 bases, with 10 bases lying between them.

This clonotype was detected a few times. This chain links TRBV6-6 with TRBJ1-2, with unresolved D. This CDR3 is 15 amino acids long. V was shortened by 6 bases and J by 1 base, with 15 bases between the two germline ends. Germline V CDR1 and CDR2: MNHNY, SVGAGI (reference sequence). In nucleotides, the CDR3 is TGTGCCAGCAGCCGGAACAGCAAGAGTAACTATGGCTACACCTTC. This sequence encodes CASSRNSKSNYGYTF.

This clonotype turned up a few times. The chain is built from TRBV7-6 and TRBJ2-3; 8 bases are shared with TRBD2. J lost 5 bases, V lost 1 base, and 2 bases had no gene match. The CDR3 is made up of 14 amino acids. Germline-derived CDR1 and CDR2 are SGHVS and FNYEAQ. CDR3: CASSLGGGLDTQYF. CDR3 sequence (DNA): TGTGCCAGCAGCTTAGGCGGGGGGTTAGATACGCAGTATTTT.

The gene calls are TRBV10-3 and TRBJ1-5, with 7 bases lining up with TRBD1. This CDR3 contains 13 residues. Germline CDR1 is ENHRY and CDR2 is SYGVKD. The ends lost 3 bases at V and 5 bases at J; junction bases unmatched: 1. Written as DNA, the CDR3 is TGTGCCATCAGTGAAGGGGGCCATCAGCCCCAGCATTTT. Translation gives CAISEGGHQPQHF.

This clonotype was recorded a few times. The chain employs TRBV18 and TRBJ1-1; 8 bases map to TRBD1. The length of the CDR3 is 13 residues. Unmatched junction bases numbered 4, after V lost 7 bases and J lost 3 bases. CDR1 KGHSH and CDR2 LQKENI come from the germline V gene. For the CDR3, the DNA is TGTGCCAGCTTCAGGGGGCAGGACACTGAAGCTTTCTTT. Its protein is CASFRGQDTEAFF.

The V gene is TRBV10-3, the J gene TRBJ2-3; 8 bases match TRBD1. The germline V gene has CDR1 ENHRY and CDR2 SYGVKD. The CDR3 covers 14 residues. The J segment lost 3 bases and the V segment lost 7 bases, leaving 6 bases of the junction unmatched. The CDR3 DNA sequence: TGTGCCATCACTAAGGACAGGGCAACAGATACGCAGTATTTT. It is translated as CAITKDRATDTQYF.

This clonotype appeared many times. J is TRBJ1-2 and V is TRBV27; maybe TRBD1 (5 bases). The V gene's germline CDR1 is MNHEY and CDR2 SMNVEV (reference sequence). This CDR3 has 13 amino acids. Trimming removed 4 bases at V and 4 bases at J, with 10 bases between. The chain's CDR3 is CASSSGTAYGYTF. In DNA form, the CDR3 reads TGTGCCAGCAGTTCAGGGACGGCCTATGGCTACACCTTC.

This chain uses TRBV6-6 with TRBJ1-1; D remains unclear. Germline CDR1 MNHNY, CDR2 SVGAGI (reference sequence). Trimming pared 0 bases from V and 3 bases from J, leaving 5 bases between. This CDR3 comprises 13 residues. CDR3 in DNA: TGTGCCAGCAGTTACTCGAAGCACACTGAAGCTTTCTTT. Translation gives CASSYSKHTEAFF.